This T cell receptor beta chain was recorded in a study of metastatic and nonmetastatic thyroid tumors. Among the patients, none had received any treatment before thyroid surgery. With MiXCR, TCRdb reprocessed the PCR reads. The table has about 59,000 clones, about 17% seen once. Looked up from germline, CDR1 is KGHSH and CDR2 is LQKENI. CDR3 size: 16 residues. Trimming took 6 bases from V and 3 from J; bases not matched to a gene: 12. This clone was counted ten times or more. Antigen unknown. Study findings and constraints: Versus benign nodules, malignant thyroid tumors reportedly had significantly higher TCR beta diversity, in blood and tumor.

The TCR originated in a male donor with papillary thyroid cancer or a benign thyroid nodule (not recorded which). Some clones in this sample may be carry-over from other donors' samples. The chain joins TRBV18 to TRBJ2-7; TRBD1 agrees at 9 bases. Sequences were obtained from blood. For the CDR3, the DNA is TGTGCCAGCTCCGCAAGAGGACAGGGGAGCGGCTACGAGCAGTACTTC. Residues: CASSARGQGSGYEQYF.